This TCR beta chain was found in a study of cytomegalovirus exposure and HLA in healthy donors. A multiplex PCR was run with 60 Vbeta primers and 13 Jbeta primers. Repertoires were generated with immunoSEQ multiplex PCR, while TCRdb's copy carries only in-frame clones and drops some. The sample holds around 45,000 clones. This clonotype originated in a male donor in good health and CMV-seronegative. The source material was PBMCs.

CDR3 residues: CASSYRRGGQETQYF. The CDR3 DNA is TGTGCCAGCAGTTACAGGCGGGGCGGGCAAGAGACCCAGTACTTC. The J gene is TRBJ2-5, the V gene TRBV6-5, with a weak D call TRBD2 (6 bases). The CDR3 loop spans 15 amino acids. Germline loops: CDR1 MNHEY, CDR2 SVGAGI. Trimming stripped 2 bases from V and 2 bases from J, with 12 bases between.